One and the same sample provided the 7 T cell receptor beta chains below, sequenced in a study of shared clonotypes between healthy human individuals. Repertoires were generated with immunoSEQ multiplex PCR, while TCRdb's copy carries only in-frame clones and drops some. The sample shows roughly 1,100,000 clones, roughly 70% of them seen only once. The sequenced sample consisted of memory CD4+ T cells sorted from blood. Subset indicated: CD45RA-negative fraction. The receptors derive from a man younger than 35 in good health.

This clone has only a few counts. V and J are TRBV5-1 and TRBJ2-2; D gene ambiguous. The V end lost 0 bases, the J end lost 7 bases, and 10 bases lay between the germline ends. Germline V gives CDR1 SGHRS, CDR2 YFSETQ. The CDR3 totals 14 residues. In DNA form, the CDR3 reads TGCGCCAGCAGCTTGGAAGTGGTTAGCGGGGAGCTGTTTTTT. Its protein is CASSLEVVSGELFF.

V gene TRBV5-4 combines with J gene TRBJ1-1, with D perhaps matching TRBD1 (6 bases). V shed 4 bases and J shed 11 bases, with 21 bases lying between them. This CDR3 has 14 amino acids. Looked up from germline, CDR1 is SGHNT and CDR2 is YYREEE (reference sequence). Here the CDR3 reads CASSEKSGEFRAFF. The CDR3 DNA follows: TGTGCCAGCAGCGAGAAGTCAGGGGAGTTCCGGGCTTTCTTT.

The CDR3 is CASSQGAGSQETQYF. The DNA for the CDR3 is TGCGCCAGCAGCCAAGGCGCAGGCTCCCAAGAGACCCAGTACTTC. The chain recombines TRBV4-3 with TRBJ2-5; the D is unclear. Trimming shortened V by 1 base and J by 1 base, and 10 bases separated the two germline ends. Germline V CDR1 and CDR2: LGHNA, YSLEER. The CDR3 loop spans 15 amino acids.

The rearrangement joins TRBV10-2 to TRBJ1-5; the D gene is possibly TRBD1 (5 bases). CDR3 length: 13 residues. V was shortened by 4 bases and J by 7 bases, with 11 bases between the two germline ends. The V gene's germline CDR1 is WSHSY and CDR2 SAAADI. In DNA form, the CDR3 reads TGCGCCAGCAGTGTCTGGGGGGAACAGCCCCAGCATTTT. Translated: CASSVWGEQPQHF.

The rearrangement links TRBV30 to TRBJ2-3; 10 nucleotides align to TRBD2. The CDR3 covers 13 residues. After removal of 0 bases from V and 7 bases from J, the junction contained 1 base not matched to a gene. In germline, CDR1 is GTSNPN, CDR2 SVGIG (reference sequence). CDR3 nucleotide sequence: TGTGCCTGGAGTGTACTAGCGGGAAATACGCAGTATTTT. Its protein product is CAWSVLAGNTQYF. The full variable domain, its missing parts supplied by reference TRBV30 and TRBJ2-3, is SQTIHQWPATLVQPVGSPLSLECTVEGTSNPNLYWYRQAAGRGLQLLFYSVGIGQISSEVPQNLSASRPQDRQFILSSKKLLLSDSGFYLCAWSVLAGNTQYFGPGTRLTVL.

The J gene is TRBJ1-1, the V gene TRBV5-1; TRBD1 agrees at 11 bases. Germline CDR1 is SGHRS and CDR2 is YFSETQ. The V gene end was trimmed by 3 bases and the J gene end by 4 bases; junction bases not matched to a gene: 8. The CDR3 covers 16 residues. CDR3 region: CASSWSGTGGGTEAFF. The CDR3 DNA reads TGCGCCAGCAGCTGGTCCGGGACAGGGGGTGGCACTGAAGCTTTCTTT.

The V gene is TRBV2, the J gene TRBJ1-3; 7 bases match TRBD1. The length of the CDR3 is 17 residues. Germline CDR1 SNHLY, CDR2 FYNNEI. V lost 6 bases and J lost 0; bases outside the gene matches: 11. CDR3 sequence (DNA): TGTGCCAGCAGAGTCCTGACAGGGCCCATCTCTGGAAACACCATATATTTT. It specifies CASRVLTGPISGNTIYF.